The entry below describes one T cell receptor (beta chain). V lost 6 bases and J lost 3; bases outside the gene matches: 10. The CDR3 consists of 15 residues. Germline-derived CDR1 and CDR2 are SGHTA and FQGNSA. Unique molecular identifiers were built into the TCRbeta library. TCRdb reprocessed the PCR reads via MiXCR and lists one record per CDR3 protein. This table holds 90,000 to 95,000 distinct CDR3 sequences, more than 10% found once. This entry comes from a study of T-cell reconstitution after alpha-beta-depleted transplantation in children. The source material was PBMCs from the stem cell graft donor, sampled from the stem cell graft. The TCR sequence derives from a human donor who donated a stem cell graft to a child with inherited bone marrow failure. The J gene is TRBJ2-5, the V gene TRBV7-2, with 7 bases lining up with TRBD2. DNA of the CDR3: TGTGCCAGCAGGGGGGGAGGGAGGGAAGAAGAGACCCAGTACTTC. This encodes CASRGGGREEETQYF.